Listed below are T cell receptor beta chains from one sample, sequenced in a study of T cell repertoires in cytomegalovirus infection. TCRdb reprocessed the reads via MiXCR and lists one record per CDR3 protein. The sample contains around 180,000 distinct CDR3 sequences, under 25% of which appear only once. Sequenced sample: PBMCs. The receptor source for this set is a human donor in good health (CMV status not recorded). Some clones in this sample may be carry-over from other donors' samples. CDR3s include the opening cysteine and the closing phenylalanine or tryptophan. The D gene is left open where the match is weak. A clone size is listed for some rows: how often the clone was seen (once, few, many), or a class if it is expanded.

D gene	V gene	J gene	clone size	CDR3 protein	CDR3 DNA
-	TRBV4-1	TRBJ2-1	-	CASSQEGNEQFF	TGCGCCAGCAGCCAAGAGGGCAATGAGCAGTTCTTC
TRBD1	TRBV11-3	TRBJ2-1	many	CASRIGAGGNEQFF	TGTGCCAGCAGGATAGGGGCAGGGGGCAATGAGCAGTTCTTC
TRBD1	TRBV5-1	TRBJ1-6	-	CASSFQGAFNSPLHF	TGCGCCAGCAGCTTTCAGGGGGCATTTAATTCACCCCTCCACTTT
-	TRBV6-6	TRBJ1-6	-	CASSQLGGNSSPLHF	TGTGCCAGCAGTCAGCTGGGGGGTAATAGTTCACCCCTCCACTTT
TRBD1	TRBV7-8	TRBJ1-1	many	CASRLGGQGVIAFF	TGTGCCAGCAGGCTAGGGGGACAGGGCGTAATAGCTTTCTTT
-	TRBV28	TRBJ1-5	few	CASMGLRGVNQPQHF	TGTGCCAGCATGGGTCTGAGGGGCGTCAATCAGCCCCAGCATTTT
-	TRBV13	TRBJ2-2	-	CASSRGPLNTGELFF	TGTGCCAGCAGCCGGGGACCGTTGAACACCGGGGAGCTGTTTTTT
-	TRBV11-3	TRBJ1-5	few	CASSQDGNQPQHF	TGTGCCAGCAGCCAAGACGGGAATCAGCCCCAGCATTTT
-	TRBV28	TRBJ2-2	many	CASSSILPDSYTGELFF	TGTGCCAGCAGTTCCATATTACCGGACAGTTACACCGGGGAGCTGTTTTTT
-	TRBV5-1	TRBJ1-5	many	CASSLTGYQPQHF	TGCGCCAGCAGCTTGACAGGTTATCAGCCCCAGCATTTT
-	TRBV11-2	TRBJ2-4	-	CATLHPPAQSKNIQYF	TGTGCCACTTTACACCCCCCTGCCCAATCCAAAAACATTCAGTACTTC
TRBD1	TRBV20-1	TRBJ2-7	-	CSARPGTENYEQYF	TGCAGTGCTAGACCTGGGACAGAAAACTACGAGCAGTACTTC
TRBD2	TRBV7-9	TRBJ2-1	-	CASSLGGGLSKELFF	TGTGCCAGCAGCTTAGGGGGAGGGCTCTCCAAGGAGCTGTTTTTC
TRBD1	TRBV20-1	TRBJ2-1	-	CSARPGQANNEQFF	TGCAGTGCTAGACCGGGACAGGCTAACAATGAGCAGTTCTTC
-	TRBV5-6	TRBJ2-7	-	CASSLRQGGYEQYF	TGTGCCAGCAGCTTGCGACAGGGAGGGTACGAGCAGTACTTC
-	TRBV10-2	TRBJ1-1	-	CASGGGGSGTEAFF	TGCGCCAGCGGGGGGGGGGGGTCGGGGACTGAAGCTTTCTTT
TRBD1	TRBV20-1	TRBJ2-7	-	CSARTDRVDEQYF	TGCAGTGCTAGAACGGACAGGGTTGACGAGCAGTACTTC
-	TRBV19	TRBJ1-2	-	CASSILGVNYGYTF	TGTGCCAGTAGTATTCTCGGGGTCAACTATGGCTACACCTTC
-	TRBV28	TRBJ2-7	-	CASRTDSVVSYEQYF	TGTGCCAGCAGGACGGACAGCGTAGTCAGCTACGAGCAGTACTTC
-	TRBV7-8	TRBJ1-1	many	CASSLVRTEAFF	TGTGCCAGCAGCCTTGTAAGGACTGAAGCTTTCTTT
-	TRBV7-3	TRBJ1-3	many	CASSSGRGSGNTIYF	TGTGCCAGCAGCTCGGGCAGGGGCTCTGGAAACACCATATATTTT
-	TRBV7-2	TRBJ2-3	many	CASSLEVSSSTDTQYF	TGTGCCAGCAGCTTAGAAGTGTCCTCTAGCACAGATACGCAGTATTTT
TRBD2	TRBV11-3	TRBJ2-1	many	CASSPNAAGGDEQFF	TGTGCCAGCAGCCCAAATGCCGCGGGAGGGGATGAGCAGTTCTTC